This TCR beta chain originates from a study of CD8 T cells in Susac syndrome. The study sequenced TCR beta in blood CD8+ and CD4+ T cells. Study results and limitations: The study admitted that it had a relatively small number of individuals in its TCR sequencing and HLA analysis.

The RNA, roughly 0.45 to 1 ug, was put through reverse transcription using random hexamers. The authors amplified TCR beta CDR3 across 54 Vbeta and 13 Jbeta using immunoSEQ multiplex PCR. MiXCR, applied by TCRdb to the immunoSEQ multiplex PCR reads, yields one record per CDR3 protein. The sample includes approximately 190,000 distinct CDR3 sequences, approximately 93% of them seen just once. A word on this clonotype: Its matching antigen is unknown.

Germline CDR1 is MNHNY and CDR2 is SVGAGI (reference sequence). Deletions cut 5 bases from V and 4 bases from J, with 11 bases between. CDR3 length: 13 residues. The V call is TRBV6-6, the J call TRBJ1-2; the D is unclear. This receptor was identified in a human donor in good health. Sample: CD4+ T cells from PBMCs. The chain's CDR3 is CASSPPEPYGYTF. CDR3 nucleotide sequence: TGTGCCAGCAGTCCCCCTGAGCCCTATGGCTACACCTTC.